The 10 T cell receptor beta chains in this list originate from one sample, sequenced in a study of Ad26.COV2.S vaccination and SARS-CoV-2 variants. Measured with immunoSEQ multiplex PCR; TCRdb has only the in-frame clones, and not every one. The sample includes 350,000 to 600,000 clones, nearly 90% of them seen just once. Treatment specified: roughly 19 received Ad26.COV2.S at low or high dose, single or two shots; roughly 5 received placebo; per-sample allocation not given. Samples analyzed were those drawn on day 63 after the first vaccine or placebo injection. Here the sequenced sample was peripheral blood, taken in a trial of Ad26.COV2.S vaccine versus placebo. These receptors all stem from a person aged 18-60 years who received the Ad26.COV2.S COVID-19 vaccine or a placebo.

The J gene is TRBJ2-7, the V gene TRBV3-1 (or the pseudogene TRBV3-2); D is uncertain. Trimming removed 4 bases at V and 8 bases at J, with 12 bases between. Germline lookup yields CDR1 LGHDT and CDR2 YNNKEL (reference sequence). This CDR3 has 12 amino acids. The CDR3 loop is CASSLAVSKQYF. The CDR3 DNA reads TGTGCCAGCAGCCTCGCGGTCTCCAAGCAGTACTTC.

V is TRBV7-9 and J is TRBJ2-3; D unresolved. Trimming shortened V by 7 bases and J by 2 bases, and 10 bases separated the two germline ends. This CDR3 has 13 amino acids. The germline V gene encodes CDR1 SEHNR and CDR2 FQNEAQ (reference sequence). The CDR3 loop reads CASTSLTTDTQYF. In DNA, the CDR3 is TGTGCCAGCACCTCACTCACCACAGATACGCAGTATTTT.

The chain carries TRBV7-3 and TRBJ1-2; tentatively, D is TRBD1 (5 bases). The CDR3 is 13 residues long. Trimming cost V 4 bases and J 4 bases, with 10 bases left between them. In germline, CDR1 is SGHTA, CDR2 FQGTGA. The CDR3 loop reads CASSSTGRYGYTF. Written as DNA, the CDR3 is TGTGCCAGCAGCTCAACAGGCCGCTATGGCTACACCTTC.

This chain links TRBV30 with TRBJ1-1; no clear D. This CDR3 has 13 residues. The germline gives CDR1 GTSNPN, CDR2 SVGIG (reference sequence). V was cut by 1 base and J by 7 bases, with 13 bases left in between. CDR3 amino acids: CAWSAAARLEAFF. CDR3 DNA: TGTGCCTGGAGTGCGGCTGCCCGGCTTGAAGCTTTCTTT. The whole variable domain, remainder taken from reference TRBV30 and TRBJ1-1, is SQTIHQWPATLVQPVGSPLSLECTVEGTSNPNLYWYRQAAGRGLQLLFYSVGIGQISSEVPQNLSASRPQDRQFILSSKKLLLSDSGFYLCAWSAAARLEAFFGQGTRLTVV.

This chain connects TRBV3-1 (or the pseudogene TRBV3-2) to TRBJ1-5, with 10 bases identical to TRBD1. V was pared by 1 base and J by 4 bases, with 4 bases of the junction left unmatched. CDR3 length equals 16 residues. Germline assignment: CDR1 LGHDT and CDR2 YNNKEL (reference sequence). In DNA form, the CDR3 reads TGTGCCAGCAGCCAAGGGGGACAGGGGCGTAATCAGCCCCAGCATTTT. This gives the protein CASSQGGQGRNQPQHF.

This clone was detected only once. The chain joins TRBV5-1 to TRBJ2-2; 13 bases align to TRBD2. Unmatched junction bases numbered 13, after V lost 3 bases and J lost 5 bases. Germline CDR1 reads SGHRS; CDR2 reads YFSETQ. The length of the CDR3 is 19 residues. The CDR3 sequence is CASSSRGTSGELGTGELFF. The CDR3 DNA sequence: TGCGCCAGCAGCTCACGGGGGACTAGCGGGGAGCTCGGGACCGGGGAGCTGTTTTTT.

The rearrangement uses TRBV2 and TRBJ2-1; D not resolved. The germline V gene has CDR1 SNHLY and CDR2 FYNNEI. This CDR3 comprises 14 residues. Trimming took 6 bases from V and 13 from J, leaving 22 bases between them. DNA for the CDR3: TGTGCCAGCAGCAATAGAAGGCGGACGGAGCCCCAGTTCTTC. Its translation: CASSNRRRTEPQFF.

This chain links TRBV24-1 with TRBJ1-2; D gene ambiguous. Germline-derived CDR1 and CDR2 are KGHDR and SFDVKD. The CDR3 runs to 13 residues. Trimming pared 3 bases from V and 6 bases from J, leaving 10 bases between. In DNA form, the CDR3 reads TGTGCCACCAGTGATGGGAACTCCGATGGCTACACCTTC. This codes for CATSDGNSDGYTF.

Remarks on this clone: Different DNA sequences within this sample yield the same CDR3. V gene TRBV19 combines with J gene TRBJ1-5; no reliable D call. Trimming removed 3 bases from V and 6 bases from J, with 9 bases in between. This CDR3 comprises 13 residues. Germline V gene sequence: CDR1 LNHDA, CDR2 SQIVND (reference sequence). The CDR3 is CASSIREFQPQHF. The CDR3 nucleotides read TGTGCCAGTAGTATTCGGGAGTTTCAGCCCCAGCATTTT.

The chain carries TRBV4-2 and TRBJ2-2; 11 bases align to TRBD1. CDR3 size: 20 residues. Germline CDR1 LGHNA, CDR2 YNFKEQ. V was clipped by 7 bases and J by 4 bases; unmatched bases: 20. CDR3 residues: CASNPHLIRDRGFPTGELFF. The CDR3 nucleotides are TGTGCCAGCAACCCGCACTTGATCCGGGACAGGGGGTTTCCCACCGGGGAGCTGTTTTTT.